This is a list of T cell receptor beta chains from one sample in a study of cytomegalovirus exposure and HLA in healthy donors. Clones were sequenced by immunoSEQ multiplex PCR, and TCRdb holds only the in-frame ones, with some missing. The sample lists 190,000 or so clones, around 83% seen once, with roughly 10% in the top ten. Sequencing was performed on PBMCs. All receptors derive from a woman aged 45-65 years in good health and CMV-seropositive. The CDR3 runs from the conserved cysteine through the conserved F or W. Some rows mark clone size as missing; the rest say once, few, many or name a class of expanded clone.

V: TRBV7-2
size: once
J: TRBJ1-3
CDR3: CASSLTRGNGNTIYF

V: TRBV25-1
size: NA
J: TRBJ2-7
CDR3: CASSALGQGKHEQYF

V: TRBV11-2
size: once
J: TRBJ1-6
CDR3: CASSLINSPLHF

V: TRBV28
size: NA
J: TRBJ2-7
CDR3: CASIPFVWQGAGYEQYF

V: TRBV7-3
size: NA
J: TRBJ2-1
CDR3: CASSINSGGANNEQFF

V: TRBV20-1
size: NA
J: TRBJ1-6
CDR3: CSARQGTPLHF

V: TRBV28
size: NA
J: TRBJ1-3
CDR3: CASSLFPGSGTIYF

V: TRBV4-2
size: NA
J: TRBJ1-1
CDR3: CASSQDKSEAFF

V: TRBV6-5
size: NA
J: TRBJ1-2
CDR3: CASSPGQGANYGYTF

V: TRBV10-1
size: NA
J: TRBJ2-1
CDR3: CASGGSGTGEGEQFF

V: TRBV7-9
size: few
J: TRBJ1-1
CDR3: CASSQQGSGTEAFF

V: TRBV18
size: NA
J: TRBJ2-7
CDR3: CASSPGQYSYEQYF

V: TRBV4-3
size: NA
J: TRBJ2-7
CDR3: CASSHQDSSGAEQYF

V: TRBV7-2
size: NA
J: TRBJ1-4
CDR3: CASLSNRNLEKLFF

V: TRBV9
size: NA
J: TRBJ1-2
CDR3: CASSATGGEGYTF

V: TRBV6-5
size: NA
J: TRBJ1-2
CDR3: CASSDSLGSPHTF

V: TRBV23-1
size: NA
J: TRBJ2-3
CDR3: CASSQPGQARTDTQYF

V: TRBV4-1
size: NA
J: TRBJ2-1
CDR3: CASSRPGGAYNEQFF

V: TRBV27
size: NA
J: TRBJ1-2
CDR3: CASRRTGNYGYTF

V: TRBV10-2
size: many
J: TRBJ1-2
CDR3: CASSDPRLYGYTF

V: TRBV7-8
size: NA
J: TRBJ2-2
CDR3: CASIVGLLRGATGELFF

V: TRBV19
size: NA
J: TRBJ2-2
CDR3: CASSIRGRVGELFF

V: TRBV7-2
size: once
J: TRBJ1-5
CDR3: CASSATRQGSQPQHF

V: TRBV5-4
size: NA
J: TRBJ2-2
CDR3: CASSAQGTGELFF

V: TRBV19
size: NA
J: TRBJ1-5
CDR3: CASSMGRGVSQPQHF